This T cell receptor beta chain was captured by sequencing in a study of blood T cells in healthy people across ages. Study-wide context: With template switching, about one barcoded beta molecule was captured per two T cells. Study-wide findings and caveats: The fall in TCR beta diversity per million T cells was roughly linear with age.

It was with a sample-barcoded 5' primer and a J-beta primer mix that a second PCR of about 6 to 12 cycles was run. Every sample gave at least 2.5 million paired-end reads containing CDR3. TCRdb recomputed calls from the 5' RACE reads with MiXCR, one row per CDR3 protein. The sample carries about 400,000 distinct CDR3 sequences, 52% recorded once. Germline lookup yields CDR1 SGHKS and CDR2 YYEKEE (reference sequence). The CDR3 contains 15 residues. Between the trimmed V and J ends, which lost 2 bases and 3 bases, there was a span of 15 bases. Concerning this clonotype: The antigen is unknown.

The clonotype comes from a man aged 55 to 69 in good health. V gene TRBV5-5 combines with J gene TRBJ2-7; perhaps D is TRBD1 or TRBD2 (5 bases each). The source material was blood. The CDR3: CASSFRAGTYYEQYF. The CDR3 DNA reads as TGTGCCAGCAGCTTTCGGGCAGGGACGTACTACGAGCAGTACTTC.